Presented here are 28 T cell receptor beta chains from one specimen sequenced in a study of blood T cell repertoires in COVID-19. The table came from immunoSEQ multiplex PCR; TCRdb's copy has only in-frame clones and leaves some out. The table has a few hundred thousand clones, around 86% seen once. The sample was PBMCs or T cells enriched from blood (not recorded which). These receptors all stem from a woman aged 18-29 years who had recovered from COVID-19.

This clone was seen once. This CDR3 is CASKEGERWNSPLHF. Written as DNA, the CDR3 is TGTGCCAGCAAAGAGGGGGAGCGGTGGAATTCACCCCTCCACTTT. The V and J genes are TRBV3-1 (or the pseudogene TRBV3-2) and TRBJ1-6, with D perhaps matching TRBD1 (6 bases). The germline CDR1 and CDR2 sequences are LGHDT and YNNKEL (reference sequence). Trimming pared 7 bases from V and 7 bases from J, leaving 17 bases between. This CDR3 is 15 amino acids long.

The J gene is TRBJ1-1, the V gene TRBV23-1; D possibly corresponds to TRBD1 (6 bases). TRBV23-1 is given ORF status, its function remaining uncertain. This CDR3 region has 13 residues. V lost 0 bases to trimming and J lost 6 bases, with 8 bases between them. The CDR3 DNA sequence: TGCGCCAGCAGTCAATCGGCAGGGGCTGAAGCTTTCTTT. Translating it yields CASSQSAGAEAFF.

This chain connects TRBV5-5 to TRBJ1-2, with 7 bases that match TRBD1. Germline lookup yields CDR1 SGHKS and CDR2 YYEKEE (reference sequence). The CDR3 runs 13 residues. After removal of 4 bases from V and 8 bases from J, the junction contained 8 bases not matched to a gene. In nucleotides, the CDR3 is TGTGCCAGCAGCCTGACAGGGTTGGAGGGCTACACCTTC. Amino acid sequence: CASSLTGLEGYTF.

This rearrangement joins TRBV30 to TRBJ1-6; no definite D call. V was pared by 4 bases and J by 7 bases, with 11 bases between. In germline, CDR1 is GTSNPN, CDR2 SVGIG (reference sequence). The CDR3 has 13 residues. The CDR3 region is CAWTDSLNSPLHF. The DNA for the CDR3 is TGTGCCTGGACGGACTCCCTGAATTCACCCCTCCACTTT.

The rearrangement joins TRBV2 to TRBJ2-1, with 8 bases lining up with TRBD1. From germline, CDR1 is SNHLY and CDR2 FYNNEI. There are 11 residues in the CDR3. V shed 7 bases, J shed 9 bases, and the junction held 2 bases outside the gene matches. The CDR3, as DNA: TGTGCCAGCAAGCAGGGGGCTGAGCAGTTCTTC. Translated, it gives CASKQGAEQFF.

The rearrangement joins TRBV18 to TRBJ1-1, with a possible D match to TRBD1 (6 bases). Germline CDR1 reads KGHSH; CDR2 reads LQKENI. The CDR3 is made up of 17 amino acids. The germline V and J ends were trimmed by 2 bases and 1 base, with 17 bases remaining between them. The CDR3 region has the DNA TGTGCCAGCTCACCAATGGGCCTGACAGGACGGAACACTGAAGCTTTCTTT. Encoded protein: CASSPMGLTGRNTEAFF.

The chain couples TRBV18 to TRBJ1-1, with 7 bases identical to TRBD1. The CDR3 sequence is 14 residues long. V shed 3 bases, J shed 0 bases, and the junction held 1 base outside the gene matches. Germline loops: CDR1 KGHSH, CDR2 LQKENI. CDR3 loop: CASSPDRLNTEAFF. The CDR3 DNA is TGTGCCAGCTCACCGGACAGGTTGAACACTGAAGCTTTCTTT.

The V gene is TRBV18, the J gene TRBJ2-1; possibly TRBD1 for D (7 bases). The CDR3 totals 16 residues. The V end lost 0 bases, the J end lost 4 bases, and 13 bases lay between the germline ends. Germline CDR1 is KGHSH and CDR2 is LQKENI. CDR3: CASSPPRDSLYNEQFF. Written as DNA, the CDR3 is TGTGCCAGCTCACCACCGCGGGACAGCTTGTACAATGAGCAGTTCTTC.

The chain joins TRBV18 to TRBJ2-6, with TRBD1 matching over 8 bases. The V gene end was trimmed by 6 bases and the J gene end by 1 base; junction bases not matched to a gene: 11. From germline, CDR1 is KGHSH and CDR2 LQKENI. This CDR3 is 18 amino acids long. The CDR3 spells CASSQTTGARSGANVLTF. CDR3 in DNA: TGTGCCAGCTCGCAGACGACAGGGGCTAGATCTGGGGCCAACGTCCTGACTTTC. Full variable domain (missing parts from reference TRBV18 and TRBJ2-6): NAGVMQNPRHLVRRRGQEARLRCSPMKGHSHVYWYRQLPEEGLKFMVYLQKENIIDESGMPKERFSAEFPKEGPSILRIQQVVRGDSAAYFCASSQTTGARSGANVLTFGAGSRLTVL.

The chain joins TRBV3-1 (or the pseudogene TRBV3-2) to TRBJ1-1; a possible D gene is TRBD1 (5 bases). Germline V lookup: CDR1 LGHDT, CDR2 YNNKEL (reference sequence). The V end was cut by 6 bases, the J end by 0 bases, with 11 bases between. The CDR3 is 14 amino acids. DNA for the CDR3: TGTGCCAGCAGGCACAGGAAAATGAACACTGAAGCTTTCTTT. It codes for CASRHRKMNTEAFF.

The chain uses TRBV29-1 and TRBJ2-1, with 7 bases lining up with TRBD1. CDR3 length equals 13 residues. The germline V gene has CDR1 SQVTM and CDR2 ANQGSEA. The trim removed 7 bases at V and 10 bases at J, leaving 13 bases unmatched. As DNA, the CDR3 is TGCAGCGCCCGCGACATAACAGGGGACGAGCAGTTCTTC. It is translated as CSARDITGDEQFF.

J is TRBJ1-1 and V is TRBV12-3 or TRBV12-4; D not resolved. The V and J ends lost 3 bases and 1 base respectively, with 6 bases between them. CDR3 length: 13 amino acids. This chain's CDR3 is CASSFYGNTEAFF. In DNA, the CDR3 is TGTGCCAGCAGTTTTTACGGGAACACTGAAGCTTTCTTT.

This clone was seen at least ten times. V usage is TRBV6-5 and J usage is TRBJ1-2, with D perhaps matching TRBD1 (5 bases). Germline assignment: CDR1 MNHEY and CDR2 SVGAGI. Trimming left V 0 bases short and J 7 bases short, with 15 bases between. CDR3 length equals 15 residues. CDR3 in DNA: TGTGCCAGCAGTTACTCGTCTAAGGGGCCGGGTGGCTACACCTTC. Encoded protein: CASSYSSKGPGGYTF.

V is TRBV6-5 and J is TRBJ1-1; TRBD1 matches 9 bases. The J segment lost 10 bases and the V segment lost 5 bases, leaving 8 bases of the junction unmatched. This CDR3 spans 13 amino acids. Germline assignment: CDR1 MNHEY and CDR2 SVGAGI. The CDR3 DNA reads TGTGCCAGCAGTAAAACAGGGGGCCAAGGAGCTTTCTTT. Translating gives CASSKTGGQGAFF.

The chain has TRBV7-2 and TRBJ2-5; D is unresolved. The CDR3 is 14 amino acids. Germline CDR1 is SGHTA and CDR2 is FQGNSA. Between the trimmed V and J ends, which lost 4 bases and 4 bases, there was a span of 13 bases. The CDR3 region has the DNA TGTGCCAGCAGCTCCGCAAGACCGGGAGAGACCCAGTACTTC. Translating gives CASSSARPGETQYF. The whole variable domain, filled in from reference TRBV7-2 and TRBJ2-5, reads GAGVSQSPSNKVTEKGKDVELRCDPISGHTALYWYRQSLGQGLEFLIYFQGNSAPDKSGLPSDRFSAERTGGSVSTLTIQRTQQEDSAVYLCASSSARPGETQYFGPGTRLLVL.

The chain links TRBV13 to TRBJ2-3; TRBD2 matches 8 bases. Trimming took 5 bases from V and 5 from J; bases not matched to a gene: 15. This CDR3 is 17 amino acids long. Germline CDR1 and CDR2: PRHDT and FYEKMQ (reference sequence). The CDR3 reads CASSIASSGRGRDTQYF. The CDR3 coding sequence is TGTGCCAGCAGCATAGCCTCAAGCGGGAGAGGTAGAGATACGCAGTATTTT.

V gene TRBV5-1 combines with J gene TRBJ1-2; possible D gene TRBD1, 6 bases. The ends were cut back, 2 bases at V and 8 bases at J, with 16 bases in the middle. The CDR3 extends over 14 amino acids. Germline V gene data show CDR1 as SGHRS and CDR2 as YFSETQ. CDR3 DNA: TGCGCCAGCAGCTTTACTGGGGGGGCGAGCGGCTACACCTTC. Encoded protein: CASSFTGGASGYTF.

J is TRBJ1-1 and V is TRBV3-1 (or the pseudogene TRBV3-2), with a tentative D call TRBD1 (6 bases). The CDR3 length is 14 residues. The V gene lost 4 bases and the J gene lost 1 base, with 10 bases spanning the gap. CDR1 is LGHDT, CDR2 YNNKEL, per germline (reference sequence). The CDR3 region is CASSRRQANTEAFF. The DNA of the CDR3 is TGTGCCAGCAGCCGGCGACAGGCGAACACTGAAGCTTTCTTT.

CDR3 DNA sequence: TGTGCCAGCAGCCAAGGAGGGGGCAGCAATAACTATGGCTACACCTTC. Encoded protein: CASSQGGGSNNYGYTF. V and J are TRBV3-1 (or the pseudogene TRBV3-2) and TRBJ1-2; 7 bases match TRBD1. Germline CDR1 is LGHDT and CDR2 is YNNKEL (reference sequence). The trim removed 1 base at V and 1 base at J, leaving 6 bases unmatched. This CDR3 region has 16 residues.

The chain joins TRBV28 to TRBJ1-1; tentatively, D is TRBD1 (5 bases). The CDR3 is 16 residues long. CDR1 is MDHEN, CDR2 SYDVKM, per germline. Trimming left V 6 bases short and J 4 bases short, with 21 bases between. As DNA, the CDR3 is TGTGCCAGCAGCCCTGTCGTCGGAAGACAGCCCACTGAAGCTTTCTTT. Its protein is CASSPVVGRQPTEAFF.

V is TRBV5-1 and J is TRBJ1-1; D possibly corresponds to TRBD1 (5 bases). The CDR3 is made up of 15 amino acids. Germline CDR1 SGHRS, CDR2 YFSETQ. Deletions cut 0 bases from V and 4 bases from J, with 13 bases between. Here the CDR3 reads CASSLGARAATEAFF. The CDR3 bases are TGCGCCAGCAGCTTGGGGGCCAGGGCGGCCACTGAAGCTTTCTTT.

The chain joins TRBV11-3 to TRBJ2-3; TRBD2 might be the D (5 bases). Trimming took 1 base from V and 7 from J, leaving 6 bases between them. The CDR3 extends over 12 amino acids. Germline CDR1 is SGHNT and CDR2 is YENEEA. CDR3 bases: TGTGCCAGCAGCTTAGCGGGATATACGCAGTATTTT. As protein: CASSLAGYTQYF.

The CDR3: CSVDRGNAAEQYF. The DNA for the CDR3 is TGCAGCGTTGATAGGGGGAACGCGGCGGAGCAGTACTTC. The V call is TRBV29-1, the J call TRBJ2-7, with a tentative D call TRBD1 (6 bases). V shed 3 bases and J shed 7 bases, with 16 bases lying between them. CDR3 size: 13 residues. The germline V gene has CDR1 SQVTM and CDR2 ANQGSEA.

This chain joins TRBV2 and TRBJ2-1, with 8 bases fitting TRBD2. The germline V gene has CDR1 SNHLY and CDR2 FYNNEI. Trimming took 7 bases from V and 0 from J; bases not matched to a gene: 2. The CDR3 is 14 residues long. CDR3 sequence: CASTAGGSYNEQFF. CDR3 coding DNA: TGTGCCAGCACCGCGGGAGGCTCCTACAATGAGCAGTTCTTC.

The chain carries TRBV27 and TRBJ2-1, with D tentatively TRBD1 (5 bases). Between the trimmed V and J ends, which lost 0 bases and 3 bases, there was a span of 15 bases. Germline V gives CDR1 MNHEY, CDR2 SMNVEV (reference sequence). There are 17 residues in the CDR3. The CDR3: CASSLSHRPPFYNEQFF. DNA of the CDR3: TGTGCCAGCAGTTTATCCCACAGGCCTCCCTTCTACAATGAGCAGTTCTTC.

CDR3: CASSSQASNEKLFF. Here the CDR3 DNA reads TGTGCCAGCAGCTCACAGGCGTCTAATGAAAAACTGTTTTTT. The genes are TRBV11-2 and TRBJ1-4; TRBD1 is a possible D gene (5 bases). CDR1 is SGHAT and CDR2 is FQNNGV in the germline V gene. The CDR3 loop spans 14 amino acids. The ends were cut back, 4 bases at V and 3 bases at J, with 9 bases in the middle.

For the CDR3, the DNA is TGTGCCAGCAGCCCACAACCTCAGGGAAACATTCAGTACTTC. It codes for CASSPQPQGNIQYF. The V and J genes are TRBV7-2 and TRBJ2-4, with a tentative D call TRBD1 (5 bases). This CDR3 has 14 amino acids. V gave up 5 bases and J gave up 6 bases, with 14 bases separating them. The germline V gene has CDR1 SGHTA and CDR2 FQGNSA. Supplemented by reference TRBV7-2 and TRBJ2-4, the full variable domain reads GAGVSQSPSNKVTEKGKDVELRCDPISGHTALYWYRQSLGQGLEFLIYFQGNSAPDKSGLPSDRFSAERTGGSVSTLTIQRTQQEDSAVYLCASSPQPQGNIQYFGAGTRLSVL.

CDR3 region: CASTLRRDSNYGYTF. CDR3 coding DNA: TGTGCCAGCACCTTACGCCGGGACAGTAACTATGGCTACACCTTC. The chain carries TRBV5-4 and TRBJ1-2, with TRBD1 matching 7 bases. The CDR3 consists of 15 residues. Germline values: CDR1 SGHNT, CDR2 YYREEE (reference sequence). The junction had 9 bases not matched to a gene; V was cut back by 6 bases and J by 1 base.